One and the same sample provided the 6 T cell receptor beta chains below, sequenced in a study of T cell responses to AZD1222 COVID-19 vaccine. This table comes from immunoSEQ multiplex PCR, and its TCRdb copy is limited to in-frame clones, with some not included. Found here are fewer than 200,000 clones, 85% to 95% of them singletons; the top ten hold over 9.5%. The sequencing used peripheral blood, collected on day 0 of AZD1222 vaccination. These receptors all come from an adult in good health.

The rearrangement uses TRBV25-1 and TRBJ1-1; D gene ambiguous. The CDR3 totals 14 residues. The V and J ends lost 5 bases and 2 bases respectively, with 12 bases between them. CDR1 MGHDK and CDR2 SYGVNS come from the germline V gene. The DNA for the CDR3 is TGTGCCAGCAGTTACCGGGGTCAAAACACTGAAGCTTTCTTT. It specifies CASSYRGQNTEAFF.

The V gene is TRBV27, the J gene TRBJ2-1; TRBD2 matches at 8 bases. The V gene end was trimmed by 3 bases and the J gene end by 10 bases; junction bases not matched to a gene: 14. Per germline, CDR1 MNHEY and CDR2 SMNVEV (reference sequence). CDR3 length equals 16 residues. CDR3 nucleotides: TGTGCCAGCAGTTTCCCTTCCCCTAGCGGGTTAGTAGAGCAGTTCTTC. It is translated as CASSFPSPSGLVEQFF.

The CDR3: CASSESLGGGHAEAFF. In DNA form, the CDR3 reads TGCGCCAGCAGTGAAAGTCTGGGTGGGGGCCACGCTGAAGCTTTCTTT. The chain combines TRBV10-2 with TRBJ1-1; TRBD1 might be the D (6 bases). The germline CDR1 and CDR2 sequences are WSHSY and SAAADI. V was cut by 3 bases and J by 6 bases, with 20 bases left in between. The CDR3 runs 16 residues.

The rearrangement uses TRBV7-2 and TRBJ1-2; possible D gene TRBD1, 6 bases. CDR1 is SGHTA, CDR2 FQGNSA, per germline. The CDR3 is made up of 14 amino acids. With 5 bases removed from V and 6 bases from J, the gap between germline ends came to 16 bases. CDR3 nucleotide sequence: TGTGCCAGCAGCGCATACAGGGTAGACAATGGCTACACCTTC. It is translated as CASSAYRVDNGYTF.

The chain joins TRBV7-6 to TRBJ1-1; D is perhaps TRBD1 (6 bases). CDR3 length equals 14 residues. The V end lost 4 bases, the J end lost 2 bases, and 11 bases lay between the germline ends. Per germline, CDR1 SGHVS and CDR2 FNYEAQ. The CDR3 reads CASSSGQSNTEAFF. DNA for the CDR3: TGTGCCAGCAGCTCCGGACAGTCCAACACTGAAGCTTTCTTT.

V usage is TRBV7-9 and J usage is TRBJ2-7, with 7 bases aligning to TRBD1. This CDR3 is 14 amino acids long. The germline gives CDR1 SEHNR, CDR2 FQNEAQ (reference sequence). After removal of 5 bases from V and 5 bases from J, the junction contained 9 bases not matched to a gene. CDR3 in amino acids: CASSTNRGPDEQYF. CDR3 DNA sequence: TGTGCCAGCAGCACCAACAGGGGTCCGGACGAGCAGTACTTC.